This T cell receptor (beta chain) was retrieved from a study of memory CD4+ T cells and cytomegalovirus serostatus. As for the study in general: Donors were healthy Belgian adults, 9 or 10 CMV seropositive and 20 to 25 seronegative.

Single viable CD3+CD4+CD8-CD45RO+ cells were sorted as the memory CD4+ T cells. The CDR3 contains 15 residues. V lost 5 bases and J lost 6; bases outside the gene matches: 10. Germline loops: CDR1 MNHEY, CDR2 SVGAGI. How the authors handled the data: Out-of-frame sequences were removed, leaving 2 million to 2.5 million distinct TCRbeta sequences. Data came from immunoSEQ multiplex PCR; TCRdb stores just in-frame clones and leaves some out. V, J and clone size derive from that table, while D and trimming were established from the DNA sequence. The sample holds approximately 50,000 clones, roughly 80% seen once.

The gene calls are TRBV6-5 and TRBJ1-5, with 7 bases aligning to TRBD1. This sequence was found in an adult in good health and CMV-seronegative. The source material was memory CD4+ T cells from blood. This CDR3 reads CASSARQGAGQPQHF. The CDR3 nucleotides are TGTGCCAGCAGTGCACGACAGGGAGCTGGTCAGCCCCAGCATTTT.